The clone carrying this T cell receptor (beta chain) was observed many times. TCRdb fed the PCR reads into MiXCR, producing one record per CDR3 protein. The sample carries under 800,000 distinct CDR3 sequences, roughly 27% recorded once. The entry originates in a study of molecular identifiers for immune sequencing clone quantification. The ends were cut back, 4 bases at V and 1 base at J, with 13 bases in the middle. The CDR3 has 15 residues. Germline CDR1 and CDR2: MGHRA and YSYEKL. Naive CD8 library inputs spanned roughly 20,000 to 1,100,000 sorted cells and 10%, 30% or 50% RNA. The sequenced sample was naive CD8+ T cells from blood, with Jurkat cell RNA spiked in. The subset denotes: FACS-sorted CD8+CD4-CCR7+CD45RA+ naive T cells. The V and J genes are TRBV4-1 and TRBJ1-2, with a possible D match to TRBD1 (5 bases). This receptor was taken from a human donor in good health. Some libraries in this study had Jurkat cell RNA spiked in. CDR3 DNA sequence: TGCGCCAGCAGCCCCAGCCGACAGAGTAACTATGGCTACACCTTC. Encoded protein: CASSPSRQSNYGYTF.